The 30 T cell receptor beta chains below all came from one sample that was sequenced in a study of somatic mutations in cytotoxic T cells in rheumatoid arthritis. Repertoires were generated with immunoSEQ multiplex PCR, while TCRdb's copy carries only in-frame clones and drops some. This sample carries more than 11,000 clones, over 80% of them seen once, and the ten largest clones take just under 30%. The sequenced sample was CD8+ T cells sorted from blood. The receptors come from an adult with rheumatoid arthritis.

The chain carries TRBV28 and TRBJ2-1, with D possibly matching TRBD2 (6 bases). Trimming cost V 7 bases and J 4 bases, with 14 bases left between them. This CDR3 spans 14 amino acids. CDR1 MDHEN and CDR2 SYDVKM come from the germline V gene. The CDR3 sequence is CASKGSSAYNEQFF. The CDR3 DNA sequence: TGTGCCAGCAAGGGGTCTAGCGCATACAATGAGCAGTTCTTC.

The V gene is TRBV7-3, the J gene TRBJ1-1; D may be TRBD1 (5 bases). Germline assignment: CDR1 SGHTA and CDR2 FQGTGA. V was shortened by 0 bases and J by 4 bases, with 15 bases between the two germline ends. This CDR3 has 16 amino acids. The CDR3 spells CASSLTPGAGGTEAFF. CDR3 bases: TGTGCCAGCAGCTTAACGCCAGGAGCCGGGGGCACTGAAGCTTTCTTT.

The CDR3 sequence: CSVERVGETQYF. CDR3 sequence (DNA): TGCAGCGTTGAGCGGGTGGGGGAGACCCAGTACTTC. The chain couples TRBV29-1 to TRBJ2-5; maybe TRBD2 (5 bases). Trimming took 3 bases from V and 5 from J, leaving 10 bases between them. The V gene's germline CDR1 is SQVTM and CDR2 ANQGSEA. The CDR3 loop spans 12 amino acids.

A remark on this clone: This sample includes further DNA sequences coding for the same CDR3. This rearrangement joins TRBV13 to TRBJ1-2; weak D call: TRBD1 (6 bases). Trimming removed 5 bases from V and 4 bases from J, with 14 bases in between. This CDR3 contains 14 residues. CDR1 is PRHDT and CDR2 is FYEKMQ in the germline V gene (reference sequence). CDR3 sequence (DNA): TGTGCCAGCAGCCCGACAGGCTCACGCTATGGCTACACCTTC. Translation: CASSPTGSRYGYTF.

The rearrangement joins TRBV5-1 to TRBJ2-7; the D call may be TRBD1 or TRBD2 (6 bases each). CDR1 and CDR2 from the germline V gene are SGHRS and YFSETQ. The CDR3 spans 13 residues. The germline V and J ends were trimmed by 2 bases and 7 bases, with 13 bases remaining between them. Here the CDR3 reads CASSFGGQGEQYF. The CDR3 DNA follows: TGCGCCAGCAGCTTCGGGGGCCAAGGGGAGCAGTACTTC.

The chain couples TRBV7-2 to TRBJ1-2, with D possibly TRBD1 on 6 matching bases. Germline V CDR1 and CDR2: SGHTA, FQGNSA. CDR3 length: 18 residues. V lost 4 bases and J 5 bases, leaving 26 bases between the germline ends. CDR3 sequence (DNA): TGTGCCAGCAGCTCGCTAGGAGGGGGGACCTCCGAGGGGTATGGCTACACCTTC. Translation: CASSSLGGGTSEGYGYTF. Combining the CDR3 with reference TRBV7-2 and TRBJ1-2 gives the whole variable domain GAGVSQSPSNKVTEKGKDVELRCDPISGHTALYWYRQSLGQGLEFLIYFQGNSAPDKSGLPSDRFSAERTGGSVSTLTIQRTQQEDSAVYLCASSSLGGGTSEGYGYTFGSGTRLTVV.

V gene TRBV18 combines with J gene TRBJ2-1; D is tentatively TRBD1 or TRBD2 (6 bases each). Germline loops: CDR1 KGHSH, CDR2 LQKENI. The V and J ends lost 6 bases and 7 bases respectively, with 22 bases between them. The CDR3 is 16 amino acids. CDR3 sequence (DNA): TGTGCCAGCTCGCCCCTGCGGGACCTGAGGGGGAATGAGCAGTTCTTC. This codes for CASSPLRDLRGNEQFF.

This chain joins TRBV27 and TRBJ2-3; D gene unclear. V shed 1 base and J shed 6 bases, with 17 bases lying between them. The CDR3 is 16 amino acids. Germline CDR1 is MNHEY and CDR2 is SMNVEV (reference sequence). For the CDR3, the DNA is TGTGCCAGCAGTTTATATAAGTCGTTGATGCTCGATACGCAGTATTTT. Its translation: CASSLYKSLMLDTQYF.

This chain uses TRBV27 with TRBJ2-7; a weak D match, TRBD1 (5 bases). This CDR3 has 14 amino acids. Germline V lookup: CDR1 MNHEY, CDR2 SMNVEV (reference sequence). The V end lost 5 bases, the J end lost 0 bases, and 11 bases lay between the germline ends. CDR3 in amino acids: CASSPLGLSYEQYF. The CDR3 coding sequence is TGTGCCAGCAGTCCCTTGGGGCTCTCCTACGAGCAGTACTTC.

This chain connects TRBV7-9 to TRBJ1-4; 7 nucleotides line up with TRBD1. CDR3 length: 14 residues. CDR1 and CDR2 (germline): SEHNR, FQNEAQ (reference sequence). J was trimmed by 8 bases and V by 1 base; bases with no gene match: 4. DNA for the CDR3: TGTGCCAGCAGCTTAGGTGGGACAGACGAAAAACTGTTTTTT. Encoded protein: CASSLGGTDEKLFF.

The chain combines TRBV29-1 with TRBJ2-3; 10 bases are shared with TRBD2. Germline V CDR1 and CDR2: SQVTM, ANQGSEA. The trim removed 6 bases at V and 1 base at J, leaving 4 bases unmatched. This CDR3 is 14 amino acids long. CDR3 amino acids: CSVSGTSGTDTQYF. The DNA for the CDR3 is TGCAGCGTCTCCGGGACTAGCGGCACAGATACGCAGTATTTT.

The J gene is TRBJ2-1, the V gene TRBV11-3; maybe TRBD2 (5 bases). This CDR3 spans 13 amino acids. V was shortened by 0 bases and J by 11 bases, with 11 bases between the two germline ends. The germline CDR1 and CDR2 sequences are SGHNT and YENEEA. The CDR3 spells CASSLDSSVQQFF. The CDR3 nucleotides are TGTGCCAGCAGCTTAGACAGTAGCGTCCAGCAGTTCTTC. The full variable domain, in which reference TRBV11-3 and TRBJ2-1 provide the parts outside the CDR3, is EAGVVQSPRYKIIEKKQPVAFWCNPISGHNTLYWYLQNLGQGPELLIRYENEEAVDDSQLPKDRFSAERLKGVDSTLKIQPAELGDSAVYLCASSLDSSVQQFFGPGTRLTVL.

V is TRBV7-3 and J is TRBJ1-1; a weak D match, TRBD1 (5 bases). V dropped 5 bases and J dropped 1 base, with 14 bases sitting between them. Germline CDR1 reads SGHTA; CDR2 reads FQGTGA. The CDR3 covers 15 residues. The CDR3 spells CASSPSGRGNTEAFF. CDR3 DNA sequence: TGTGCCAGCAGCCCCTCGGGACGAGGGAACACTGAAGCTTTCTTT.

V gene TRBV6-1 combines with J gene TRBJ1-1; 12 bases match TRBD1. Trimming took 6 bases from V and 5 from J; bases not matched to a gene: 7. The CDR3 covers 15 residues. Germline-derived CDR1 and CDR2 are MNHNS and SASEGT. The CDR3 bases are TGTGCCAGCAGATGGGACAGGGGGCGAGGGACTGAAGCTTTCTTT. Translating gives CASRWDRGRGTEAFF.

The rearrangement links TRBV7-3 to TRBJ1-2; a weak D match, TRBD1 (5 bases). The CDR3 has 15 amino acids. Trimming took 5 bases from V and 3 from J, leaving 16 bases between them. Germline V lookup: CDR1 SGHTA, CDR2 FQGTGA. The CDR3 protein is CASSPVPGMDYGYTF. As DNA, the CDR3 is TGTGCCAGCAGCCCAGTTCCAGGGATGGACTATGGCTACACCTTC.

This chain links TRBV2 with TRBJ2-5; perhaps TRBD2 as D (6 bases). There are 13 residues in the CDR3. CDR1 is SNHLY and CDR2 is FYNNEI in the germline V gene. Trimming took off 7 bases at V and 4 bases at J, with 13 bases between the two ends. In DNA, the CDR3 is TGTGCCAGCACCCACGGGGGATCAGAGACCCAGTACTTC. Its translation is CASTHGGSETQYF.

The CDR3 nucleotides read TGTGCCAGCAGCGTAGGTGGTAGCACAGATACGCAGTATTTT. It translates to CASSVGGSTDTQYF. V usage is TRBV9 and J usage is TRBJ2-3; D call uncertain. The germline V and J ends were trimmed by 0 bases and 0 bases, with 5 bases remaining between them. The length of the CDR3 is 14 residues. Germline V gives CDR1 SGDLS, CDR2 YYNGEE.

The chain carries TRBV18 and TRBJ2-1; TRBD2 matches at 8 bases. The V gene end was trimmed by 3 bases and the J gene end by 7 bases; junction bases not matched to a gene: 11. CDR1 KGHSH and CDR2 LQKENI come from the germline V gene. There are 16 residues in the CDR3. The CDR3 region is CASSPLYGAGENEQFF. The CDR3 region has the DNA TGTGCCAGCTCACCCCTATATGGAGCGGGAGAAAATGAGCAGTTCTTC.

The rearrangement joins TRBV18 to TRBJ1-5, with D unresolved. Between the trimmed V and J ends, which lost 2 bases and 0 bases, there was a span of 5 bases. This CDR3 has 14 residues. Per germline, CDR1 KGHSH and CDR2 LQKENI. In DNA form, the CDR3 reads TGTGCCAGCTCACCAGGGCTTAGCAATCAGCCCCAGCATTTT. Residues: CASSPGLSNQPQHF.

The chain joins TRBV7-2 to TRBJ1-5; D is ambiguous. This CDR3 has 12 amino acids. V was shortened by 5 bases and J by 0 bases, with 2 bases between the two germline ends. Per germline, CDR1 SGHTA and CDR2 FQGNSA. CDR3 nucleotide sequence: TGTGCCAGCAGCCTTAGCAATCAGCCCCAGCATTTT. Translated: CASSLSNQPQHF.

This rearrangement joins TRBV9 to TRBJ1-2; no clear D. The germline V gene has CDR1 SGDLS and CDR2 YYNGEE. The V gene lost 4 bases and the J gene lost 2 bases, with 18 bases spanning the gap. The CDR3 has 16 amino acids. CDR3: CASSPPMIAINYGYTF. CDR3 coding DNA: TGTGCCAGCAGCCCCCCTATGATAGCTATCAACTATGGCTACACCTTC.

Written as DNA, the CDR3 is TGTGCCAGTAGTGACATGACCTATGGCTACACCTTC. Translation gives CASSDMTYGYTF. The chain employs TRBV19 and TRBJ1-2; no firm D call. Looked up from germline, CDR1 is LNHDA and CDR2 is SQIVND (reference sequence). This CDR3 contains 12 residues. The V end lost 5 bases, the J end lost 4 bases, and 8 bases lay between the germline ends.

This clone turned up a few times. V and J are TRBV7-3 and TRBJ2-1; D might be TRBD1 (7 bases). Trimming took off 3 bases at V and 7 bases at J, with 16 bases between the two ends. The CDR3 has 15 amino acids. The germline CDR1 and CDR2 sequences are SGHTA and FQGTGA. The DNA of the CDR3 is TGTGCCAGCAGCTTTGTGGGCAGGGGGACTAATGAGCAGTTCTTC. As protein: CASSFVGRGTNEQFF.

The chain combines TRBV15 with TRBJ1-4; TRBD1 matches 10 bases. Germline-derived CDR1 and CDR2 are LNHNV and YYDKDF (reference sequence). The junction had 7 bases not matched to a gene; V was cut back by 4 bases and J by 8 bases. This CDR3 has 15 residues. CDR3 residues: CATSTDRGLWEKLFF. CDR3 in DNA: TGTGCCACCAGCACAGACAGGGGGCTATGGGAAAAACTGTTTTTT.

CDR3 loop: CASSFLWSGSYNEQFF. For the CDR3, the DNA is TGTGCCAGCAGTTTCCTCTGGAGCGGCTCCTACAATGAGCAGTTCTTC. V gene TRBV27 combines with J gene TRBJ2-1, with D possibly being TRBD2 (5 bases). Trimming took off 3 bases at V and 0 bases at J, with 12 bases between the two ends. CDR3 length equals 16 residues. The V gene's germline CDR1 is MNHEY and CDR2 SMNVEV (reference sequence).

A few counts support this clone. V is TRBV7-9 and J is TRBJ2-7; tentative D call: TRBD1 (6 bases). The germline gives CDR1 SEHNR, CDR2 FQNEAQ (reference sequence). The CDR3 contains 15 residues. V shed 5 bases and J shed 3 bases, with 17 bases lying between them. Here the CDR3 DNA reads TGTGCCAGCAGCCCTACCCGGACAGCGTTCTACGAGCAGTACTTC. Its translation: CASSPTRTAFYEQYF. Full variable domain (missing parts from reference TRBV7-9 and TRBJ2-7): DTGVSQNPRHKITKRGQNVTFRCDPISEHNRLYWYRQTLGQGPEFLTYFQNEAQLEKSRLLSDRFSAERPKGSFSTLEIQRTEQGDSAMYLCASSPTRTAFYEQYFGPGTRLTVT.

Within the sample, this clone is medium-sized. J is TRBJ1-2 and V is TRBV6-6; the D gene is possibly TRBD1 (5 bases). The length of the CDR3 is 12 residues. Germline CDR1 is MNHNY and CDR2 is SVGAGI (reference sequence). V lost 5 bases to trimming and J lost 6 bases, with 10 bases between them. The CDR3 DNA reads TGTGCCAGCAGTACCCCAGGGAATGGCTACACCTTC. Translating it yields CASSTPGNGYTF.

The chain carries TRBV4-1 and TRBJ1-2; a possible D gene is TRBD1 (5 bases). Trimming took off 4 bases at V and 4 bases at J, with 10 bases between the two ends. CDR1 and CDR2 (germline): MGHRA, YSYEKL. CDR3 size: 13 residues. The CDR3 loop reads CASSPKGPYGYTF. The CDR3 nucleotides read TGCGCCAGCAGCCCCAAGGGGCCCTATGGCTACACCTTC.

The chain links TRBV5-4 to TRBJ2-1; weak D call: TRBD2 (5 bases). Trimming cost V 4 bases and J 9 bases, with 8 bases left between them. Looked up from germline, CDR1 is SGHNT and CDR2 is YYREEE (reference sequence). The CDR3 spans 11 residues. The chain's CDR3 is CASSREGEQFF. The CDR3 DNA sequence: TGTGCCAGCAGCCGAGAGGGTGAGCAGTTCTTC.

J is TRBJ2-4 and V is TRBV2, with TRBD2 as a possible D gene (6 bases). This CDR3 spans 16 amino acids. Trimming pared 4 bases from V and 6 bases from J, leaving 19 bases between. Germline V CDR1 and CDR2: SNHLY, FYNNEI. CDR3 region: CASSAPRLDLANIQYF. CDR3 bases: TGTGCCAGCAGTGCCCCGCGACTAGATCTTGCAAACATTCAGTACTTC.